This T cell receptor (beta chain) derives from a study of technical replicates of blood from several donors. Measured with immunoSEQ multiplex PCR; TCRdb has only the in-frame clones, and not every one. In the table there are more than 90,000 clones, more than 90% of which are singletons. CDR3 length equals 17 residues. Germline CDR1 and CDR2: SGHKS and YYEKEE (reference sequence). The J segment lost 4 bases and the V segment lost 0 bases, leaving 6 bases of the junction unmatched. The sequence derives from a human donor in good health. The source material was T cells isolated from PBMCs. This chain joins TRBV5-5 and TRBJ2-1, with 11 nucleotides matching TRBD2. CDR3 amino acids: CASSLDSGGANYNEQFF. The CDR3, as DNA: TGTGCCAGCAGCTTGGATAGCGGGGGGGCTAATTACAATGAGCAGTTCTTC.